These 7 T cell receptor beta chains were sequenced from one sample in a study of esophageal squamous cell carcinoma tumors (TCRdb year 2021). Receptor amplification or capture employed 5' RACE. Data came from an Illumina MiSeq. PCR was performed with KAPA HiFi using TCRalpha or TCRbeta constant-region primers together with a P20EA primer, and a nested second PCR was then carried out with CA2 or CB2. Amplification of TCR genes was performed by unbiased adaptor ligation RT-PCR, in which reverse transcription was carried out with Superscript III and a polyT18-containing BSL-18E primer. TCRdb reran the public reads through fastp at Q25 and MiXCR, keeping productive beta chains. Entries are consolidated by CDR3 protein sequence, retaining the most common genes and DNA. The sample profile shows about 5,400 distinct CDR3 sequences; 20% to 25% of them were found once. The ten largest clones capture about a third of the sample.

The sample taken for sequencing was tumor tissue. Receptors were obtained from a man aged 50-79 years with esophageal squamous cell carcinoma.

This clonotype is judged medium-sized. V usage is TRBV4-1 and J usage is TRBJ1-6, with TRBD1 identical over 8 bases. The CDR3 totals 14 residues. The V gene's germline CDR1 is MGHRA and CDR2 YSYEKL. The ends lost 4 bases at V and 11 bases at J; junction bases unmatched: 7. In DNA form, the CDR3 reads TGCGCCAGCAGCCGAGGGACAGGCGGAACACCCCTCCACTTT. Translating it yields CASSRGTGGTPLHF.

This clonotype rates as large. The chain joins TRBV6-5 to TRBJ2-7; 10 bases align to TRBD2. This CDR3 is built from 14 residues. Unmatched junction bases numbered 6, after V lost 6 bases and J lost 4 bases. Germline CDR1 MNHEY, CDR2 SVGAGI. The CDR3 sequence is CASSPGSGRYEQYF. The CDR3 DNA reads TGTGCCAGCAGCCCTGGTAGCGGGAGGTACGAGCAGTACTTC.

With regard to this clonotype: A read error may be the cause here, since a much bigger clone is one base away. V and J are TRBV18 and TRBJ2-1; no reliable D call. The CDR3 is made up of 11 amino acids. Germline CDR1 is KGHSH and CDR2 is LQKENI. CDR3 DNA sequence: TGTACCAGCTCACCAGGCTCAGAGCAGTTCTTC. Protein sequence: CTSSPGSEQFF.

Only a few counts were recorded for this clonotype. V gene TRBV19 combines with J gene TRBJ1-5; D uncertain. Germline V gene sequence: CDR1 LNHDA, CDR2 SQIVND (reference sequence). V shed 11 bases and J shed 6 bases, with 11 bases lying between them. This CDR3 is 11 amino acids long. The CDR3 here is CASGWVQPQHF. The CDR3 nucleotides read TGTGCCTCCGGATGGGTTCAGCCCCAGCATTTT.

This clonotype rates as medium-sized. The rearrangement joins TRBV19 to TRBJ1-3; 7 positions agree with TRBD1. There are 13 residues in the CDR3. Trimming removed 8 bases from V and 4 bases from J; junction bases left unmatched: 5. CDR1 and CDR2 (germline): LNHDA, SQIVND (reference sequence). The CDR3 protein is CASSRGKGNTIYF. CDR3 nucleotide sequence: TGTGCCAGTTCCAGGGGGAAAGGAAACACCATATATTTT.

By share of the sample, this clonotype is large. The rearrangement links TRBV6-5 to TRBJ2-1; 9 bases match TRBD1. This CDR3 comprises 12 residues. V shed 6 bases, J shed 11 bases, and the junction held 5 bases outside the gene matches. Germline CDR1 and CDR2: MNHEY and SVGAGI. CDR3 DNA sequence: TGTGCCAGCAGGAGAGGACAGGGGAAGCAGTTCTTC. This encodes CASRRGQGKQFF.

The gene calls are TRBV28 and TRBJ2-2, with D possibly TRBD2 on 6 matching bases. From germline, CDR1 is MDHEN and CDR2 SYDVKM. This CDR3 has 14 amino acids. V lost 5 bases and J lost 5, with 12 bases in between. As DNA, the CDR3 is TGTGCCAGCAGTCGACTAGAATGGACCGGGGAGCTGTTTTTT. The encoded protein is CASSRLEWTGELFF.